These 28 T cell receptor beta chains were sequenced from one sample in a study of OX40 agonist ivuxolimab in advanced cancers. Generated by immunoSEQ multiplex PCR, the TCRdb table keeps only in-frame clones and is missing some. This sample has 35,000 to 45,000 clones, with about 85% found just once. The sample consisted of CD4+ or CD8+ T cells sorted from blood, taken in a trial of the OX40 agonist ivuxolimab. All receptors come from an adult with an advanced solid tumor such as melanoma, head and neck, liver or kidney cancer.

This clone has just one count. The chain links TRBV5-5 to TRBJ1-2, with D perhaps TRBD1 (5 bases). The germline gives CDR1 SGHKS, CDR2 YYEKEE (reference sequence). With 5 bases removed from V and 7 bases from J, the gap between germline ends came to 15 bases. This CDR3 contains 13 residues. The CDR3 DNA reads as TGTGCCAGCAGTCTTCCGACAGTTTCTGGCTACACCTTC. Its protein is CASSLPTVSGYTF.

This clone has a single count. The V gene is TRBV19, the J gene TRBJ2-1; D remains ambiguous. The length of the CDR3 is 11 residues. CDR1 and CDR2 from the germline V gene are LNHDA and SQIVND (reference sequence). The V and J ends lost 5 bases and 6 bases respectively, with 5 bases between them. The CDR3 is CASSDFNEQFF. CDR3 in DNA: TGTGCCAGTAGTGACTTCAATGAGCAGTTCTTC. Supplemented by reference TRBV19 and TRBJ2-1, the full variable domain reads DGGITQSPKYLFRKEGQNVTLSCEQNLNHDAMYWYRQDPGQGLRLIYYSQIVNDFQKGDIAEGYSVSREKKESFPLTVTSAQKNPTAFYLCASSDFNEQFFGPGTRLTVL.

In this sample, this clone turned up once. At one end the junction does not follow the germline gene, possibly because of a read error. V gene TRBV28 combines with J gene TRBJ2-7; D unresolved. Germline CDR1 reads MDHEN; CDR2 reads SYDVKM. The CDR3 runs 11 residues. CDR3: CATSISYEQYF. In DNA form, the CDR3 reads TGTGCCACCAGTATCTCCTACGAGCAGTACTTC.

The chain carries TRBV30 and TRBJ2-7; 7 bases align to TRBD1. Germline CDR1 is GTSNPN and CDR2 is SVGIG (reference sequence). The CDR3 is 15 amino acids. Unmatched junction bases numbered 18, after V lost 7 bases and J lost 6 bases. The CDR3 spells CASSHPGQRSGEQYF. The CDR3 bases are TGTGCCTCCTCCCACCCGGGACAGCGGTCCGGCGAGCAGTACTTC.

This chain links TRBV4-3 with TRBJ2-1, with D hard to call. Germline V gene lookup returns CDR1 LGHNA and CDR2 YSLEER. The CDR3 is made up of 16 amino acids. V lost 2 bases and J lost 10, with 21 bases in between. CDR3 sequence: CASSQNLGRVLGEQFF. The CDR3, as DNA: TGCGCCAGCAGCCAAAACCTTGGACGGGTGTTGGGGGAGCAGTTCTTC.

The V call is TRBV15, the J call TRBJ1-2; the D is unclear. V gave up 5 bases and J gave up 3 bases, with 19 bases separating them. The CDR3 runs to 16 residues. Germline values: CDR1 LNHNV, CDR2 YYDKDF (reference sequence). As DNA, the CDR3 is TGTGCCACCAGCCAATCTGGGTCCGGGCCACACTATGGCTACACCTTC. Protein sequence: CATSQSGSGPHYGYTF.

The V and J genes are TRBV12-5 and TRBJ2-7; TRBD2 agrees at 16 bases. The CDR3 runs 17 residues. CDR1 is LGHNT, CDR2 FRNRAP, per germline. The ends lost 4 bases at V and 3 bases at J; junction bases unmatched: 6. Here the CDR3 DNA reads TGTGCTAGTGGTTGGGGACTAGCGGGAGGGGCTATCTACGAGCAGTACTTC. Its protein is CASGWGLAGGAIYEQYF.

The rearrangement uses TRBV2 and TRBJ1-2; no clear D. Germline V gene sequence: CDR1 SNHLY, CDR2 FYNNEI. The CDR3 covers 12 residues. V gave up 6 bases and J gave up 4 bases, with 9 bases separating them. The CDR3 here is CASSWLIYGYTF. CDR3 coding DNA: TGTGCCAGCAGCTGGCTCATCTATGGCTACACCTTC.

The chain employs TRBV7-3 and TRBJ2-1, with D perhaps matching TRBD1 or TRBD2 (5 bases each). Germline CDR1 and CDR2: SGHTA and FQGTGA. With 2 bases removed from V and 4 bases from J, the gap between germline ends came to 12 bases. The CDR3 runs 15 residues. As DNA, the CDR3 is TGTGCCAGCAGCTTAGCCGGGGACCTTTACAATGAGCAGTTCTTC. Its protein product is CASSLAGDLYNEQFF.

This chain uses TRBV4-3 with TRBJ1-5; tentatively, D is TRBD1 (6 bases). V lost 0 bases, J lost 6 bases, and 15 bases lay in between. This CDR3 region has 16 residues. Germline CDR1 and CDR2: LGHNA and YSLEER. DNA of the CDR3: TGCGCCAGCAGCCAAGAAGCTTGGGGGGCTCGTCAGCCCCAGCATTTT. This gives the protein CASSQEAWGARQPQHF.

J is TRBJ2-5 and V is TRBV30; 7 positions match TRBD2. V trimming: 2 bases; J trimming: 2 bases; junction bases outside the gene matches: 2. Germline V gives CDR1 GTSNPN, CDR2 SVGIG (reference sequence). The CDR3 sequence is 13 residues long. Here the CDR3 DNA reads TGTGCCTGGAGTATACTAGCGCAAGAGACCCAGTACTTC. Translating gives CAWSILAQETQYF. Combining the CDR3 with reference TRBV30 and TRBJ2-5 gives the whole variable domain SQTIHQWPATLVQPVGSPLSLECTVEGTSNPNLYWYRQAAGRGLQLLFYSVGIGQISSEVPQNLSASRPQDRQFILSSKKLLLSDSGFYLCAWSILAQETQYFGPGTRLLVL.

J is TRBJ1-1 and V is TRBV2; perhaps TRBD1 as D (6 bases). V lost 3 bases and J lost 3, with 11 bases in between. The length of the CDR3 is 14 residues. Germline lookup yields CDR1 SNHLY and CDR2 FYNNEI. The CDR3: CASSDEGGDTEAFF. The CDR3 nucleotides read TGTGCCAGCAGTGATGAAGGGGGGGACACTGAAGCTTTCTTT.

The chain joins TRBV7-2 to TRBJ1-2; 12 bases fit TRBD1. CDR1 is SGHTA and CDR2 is FQGNSA in the germline V gene. There are 14 residues in the CDR3. With V trimmed by 5 bases and J by 6 bases, 4 bases remained unmatched. In nucleotides, the CDR3 is TGTGCCAGCAGCGACGGGACAGGGGGCCATGGCTACACCTTC. Amino acids: CASSDGTGGHGYTF.

The rearrangement links TRBV9 to TRBJ2-6; possible D gene TRBD1, 6 bases. CDR3 length equals 18 residues. Trimming removed 2 bases at V and 0 bases at J, with 15 bases between. The germline V gene has CDR1 SGDLS and CDR2 YYNGEE. The CDR3 region has the DNA TGTGCCAGCAGCGTCCGAGGGGGACCGGGCTCTGGGGCCAACGTCCTGACTTTC. Translating gives CASSVRGGPGSGANVLTF.

The table lists this clone with a count of one. J is TRBJ2-3 and V is TRBV4-1, with a possible D match to TRBD1 (6 bases). The germline V gene has CDR1 MGHRA and CDR2 YSYEKL. The CDR3 contains 16 residues. Deletions cut 3 bases from V and 0 bases from J, with 13 bases between. The CDR3 region is CASSHPDSLSTDTQYF. The DNA of the CDR3 is TGCGCCAGCAGCCACCCGGACAGCCTCAGCACAGATACGCAGTATTTT.

This clone was detected a few times. This chain connects TRBV28 to TRBJ1-5; D gene unclear. Deletions cut 3 bases from V and 5 bases from J, with 5 bases between. Germline-derived CDR1 and CDR2 are MDHEN and SYDVKM. The CDR3 is 12 residues long. The CDR3 here is CASSLFHQPQHF. In DNA, the CDR3 is TGTGCCAGCAGTTTGTTCCATCAGCCCCAGCATTTT.

This rearrangement joins TRBV5-1 to TRBJ1-4; a possible D gene is TRBD1 (6 bases). The CDR3 covers 12 residues. CDR1 and CDR2 (germline): SGHRS, YFSETQ. The V end lost 7 bases, the J end lost 8 bases, and 12 bases lay between the germline ends. CDR3 bases: TGCGCCAGCCGCAGGGGCGGCGAAAAACTGTTTTTT. Translating it yields CASRRGGEKLFF.

This sequence joins TRBV5-4 and TRBJ2-7; D unclear. This CDR3 contains 13 residues. The germline CDR1 and CDR2 sequences are SGHNT and YYREEE (reference sequence). V dropped 4 bases and J dropped 5 bases, with 13 bases sitting between them. The CDR3 DNA follows: TGTGCCAGCAGCCCTATTGGAGTTGACGAGCAGTACTTC. Translated, it gives CASSPIGVDEQYF.

This rearrangement joins TRBV7-2 to TRBJ2-2; 8 bases align to TRBD2. This CDR3 contains 18 residues. Trimming took 1 base from V and 2 from J; bases not matched to a gene: 9. CDR1 and CDR2 (germline): SGHTA, FQGNSA. Here the CDR3 DNA reads TGTGCCAGCAGCTTAGTTCTAGCGGGTTTTTCCAACACCGGGGAGCTGTTTTTT. Protein product: CASSLVLAGFSNTGELFF.

The genes are TRBV11-3 and TRBJ2-1; 9 nucleotides match TRBD2. The germline V gene encodes CDR1 SGHNT and CDR2 YENEEA. V was pared by 5 bases and J by 5 bases, with 7 bases of the junction left unmatched. The CDR3 spans 15 residues. The CDR3 protein is CASSLGTSSHNEQFF. Written as DNA, the CDR3 is TGTGCCAGCAGCCTCGGGACTAGCAGTCACAATGAGCAGTTCTTC. The variable domain in full, completed from reference TRBV11-3 and TRBJ2-1, reads EAGVVQSPRYKIIEKKQPVAFWCNPISGHNTLYWYLQNLGQGPELLIRYENEEAVDDSQLPKDRFSAERLKGVDSTLKIQPAELGDSAVYLCASSLGTSSHNEQFFGPGTRLTVL.

V gene TRBV10-3 combines with J gene TRBJ2-7; TRBD1 is a possible D gene (6 bases). The CDR3 consists of 13 residues. The germline CDR1 and CDR2 sequences are ENHRY and SYGVKD. V lost 6 bases and J 3 bases, leaving 12 bases between the germline ends. For the CDR3, the DNA is TGTGCCATCAGGAGGGGGATGAACTACGAGCAGTACTTC. Translation: CAIRRGMNYEQYF.

The chain has TRBV11-2 and TRBJ2-1; the D gene is possibly TRBD1 (5 bases). The germline CDR1 and CDR2 sequences are SGHAT and FQNNGV. CDR3 length equals 13 residues. The V and J ends lost 5 bases and 9 bases respectively, with 14 bases between them. The CDR3 DNA sequence: TGTGCCAGCAGCCGCATCCGCCAGGGTGAGCAGTTCTTC. Translation: CASSRIRQGEQFF. Full variable domain (missing parts from reference TRBV11-2 and TRBJ2-1): EAGVAQSPRYKIIEKRQSVAFWCNPISGHATLYWYQQILGQGPKLLIQFQNNGVVDDSQLPKDRFSAERLKGVDSTLKIQPAKLEDSAVYLCASSRIRQGEQFFGPGTRLTVL.

The genes are TRBV30 and TRBJ1-4; D call uncertain. V lost 6 bases and J 0 bases, leaving 5 bases between the germline ends. Germline values: CDR1 GTSNPN, CDR2 SVGIG (reference sequence). The CDR3 is 12 amino acids. For the CDR3, the DNA is TGTGCCTGCAGAACAACTAATGAAAAACTGTTTTTT. It specifies CACRTTNEKLFF.

V gene TRBV4-2 combines with J gene TRBJ1-1, with D maybe TRBD1 (6 bases). V was shortened by 5 bases and J by 6 bases, with 7 bases between the two germline ends. In germline, CDR1 is LGHNA, CDR2 YNFKEQ. The CDR3 runs to 11 residues. The CDR3 loop reads CASSYRAEAFF. For the CDR3, the DNA is TGTGCCAGCAGCTACAGGGCTGAAGCTTTCTTT.

This clone was seen a few times. The rearrangement uses TRBV4-1 and TRBJ2-7, with D possibly TRBD2 on 6 matching bases. V was trimmed by 1 base and J by 5 bases, leaving 18 bases between them. The CDR3 has 16 amino acids. Germline-derived CDR1 and CDR2 are MGHRA and YSYEKL. CDR3 sequence: CASSQALRGSVDEQYF. The CDR3 DNA is TGCGCCAGCAGCCAAGCTCTCCGGGGGAGTGTCGACGAGCAGTACTTC.

The chain carries TRBV19 and TRBJ2-3; D ambiguous. Trimming shortened V by 5 bases and J by 6 bases, and 12 bases separated the two germline ends. The length of the CDR3 is 13 residues. The germline CDR1 and CDR2 sequences are LNHDA and SQIVND (reference sequence). CDR3 amino acids: CASSVGLMDTQYF. CDR3 DNA: TGTGCCAGTAGTGTGGGGTTAATGGATACGCAGTATTTT. The entire variable domain, with the rest obtained from reference TRBV19 and TRBJ2-3, is as follows: DGGITQSPKYLFRKEGQNVTLSCEQNLNHDAMYWYRQDPGQGLRLIYYSQIVNDFQKGDIAEGYSVSREKKESFPLTVTSAQKNPTAFYLCASSVGLMDTQYFGPGTRLTVL.

The rearrangement uses TRBV4-2 and TRBJ2-3, with D tentatively TRBD2 (5 bases). CDR3 size: 15 residues. CDR1 and CDR2 (germline): LGHNA, YNFKEQ. V lost 2 bases, J lost 5 bases, and 14 bases lay in between. CDR3 sequence: CASSQSPSGVDTQYF. CDR3 DNA: TGTGCCAGCAGCCAAAGCCCTTCCGGGGTAGATACGCAGTATTTT.

The chain carries TRBV19 and TRBJ2-1, with D tentatively TRBD2 (5 bases). This CDR3 has 11 residues. The germline V gene encodes CDR1 LNHDA and CDR2 SQIVND (reference sequence). V shed 5 bases and J shed 10 bases, with 9 bases lying between them. The CDR3 here is CASSGRGEQFF. DNA for the CDR3: TGTGCCAGTAGTGGAAGAGGGGAGCAGTTCTTC.